This entry lists 22 T cell receptor beta chains sequenced from one sample in a study of T cell repertoires in cytomegalovirus infection. One entry per CDR3 protein, called by TCRdb with MiXCR from the reads. This sample carries 650,000 to 900,000 distinct CDR3 sequences, around a third of them seen once, and the ten largest clones take roughly 12%. Antigens for these TCRs are unknown. Sample: cultured CD8+ T cells from PBMCs, taken from culture after CMV antigen stimulation. The receptors derive from a human donor in good health (CMV status not recorded). Some clones in this sample may be carry-over from other donors' samples.

The CDR3 spells CSASPPGQGARDIQYF. The CDR3 region has the DNA TGCAGTGCTTCCCCTCCGGGACAGGGGGCCCGGGACATTCAGTACTTC. The chain employs TRBV20-1 and TRBJ2-4, with TRBD1 identical over 12 bases. This CDR3 has 16 residues. After removal of 5 bases from V and 8 bases from J, the junction contained 13 bases not matched to a gene. CDR1 DFQATT and CDR2 SNEGSKA come from the germline V gene (reference sequence).

This rearrangement joins TRBV9 to TRBJ1-1; D is unresolved. CDR1 is SGDLS, CDR2 YYNGEE, per germline. CDR3 length: 16 residues. Trimming removed 0 bases from V and 2 bases from J, with 14 bases in between. CDR3 sequence reads: CASSVVPSPGNTEAFF. The DNA of the CDR3 is TGTGCCAGCAGCGTAGTACCATCCCCGGGCAACACTGAAGCTTTCTTT.

This clonotype has more than one count but fewer than ten. This rearrangement joins TRBV6-5 to TRBJ1-5; 8 nucleotides align to TRBD1. V was pared by 7 bases and J by 8 bases, with 7 bases of the junction left unmatched. The CDR3 extends over 13 amino acids. The germline V gene has CDR1 MNHEY and CDR2 SVGAGI. As DNA, the CDR3 is TGTGCCAGCAAGGGGACAGGTATTGAGCCCCAGCATTTT. It is translated as CASKGTGIEPQHF.

The chain combines TRBV18 with TRBJ2-7, with D possibly being TRBD1 or TRBD2 (5 bases each). Trimming took 3 bases from V and 6 from J, leaving 15 bases between them. The CDR3 extends over 14 amino acids. In germline, CDR1 is KGHSH, CDR2 LQKENI. CDR3 nucleotide sequence: TGTGCCAGCTCACCTAGGGCAGAGGGGAGCGAGCAGTACTTC. Translated, it gives CASSPRAEGSEQYF.

The table lists this clonotype with a few counts. The J gene is TRBJ2-1, the V gene TRBV7-6, with 8 positions matching TRBD2. The CDR3 is 15 residues long. Germline V lookup: CDR1 SGHVS, CDR2 FNYEAQ. After removal of 5 bases from V and 4 bases from J, the junction contained 7 bases not matched to a gene. The CDR3 DNA reads as TGTGCCAGCAGCCCGGGGGGGACCCTGTACAATGAGCAGTTCTTC. It is translated as CASSPGGTLYNEQFF. Using reference TRBV7-6 and TRBJ2-1 for the parts outside the CDR3, the full variable domain is GAGVSQSPRYKVTKRGQDVALRCDPISGHVSLYWYRQALGQGPEFLTYFNYEAQQDKSGLPNDRFSAERPEGSISTLTIQRTEQRDSAMYRCASSPGGTLYNEQFFGPGTRLTVL.

This clonotype came up a few times. This sequence joins TRBV6-1 and TRBJ2-5, with D possibly called TRBD1 or TRBD2 (5 bases each). The CDR3 covers 13 residues. Deletions cut 10 bases from V and 3 bases from J, with 15 bases between. In germline, CDR1 is MNHNS, CDR2 SASEGT. The CDR3 spells CATRAQGEETQYF. CDR3 sequence (DNA): TGTGCCACTCGTGCCCAGGGAGAAGAGACCCAGTACTTC.

For this clonotype: A much bigger clone sits one base away, suggesting this may be a read error. This chain links TRBV6-6 with TRBJ1-5, with D unclear. V was trimmed by 3 bases and J by 6 bases, leaving 12 bases between them. Germline V lookup: CDR1 MNHNY, CDR2 SVGAGI (reference sequence). The CDR3 has 14 amino acids. CDR3 in amino acids: CASSYRFITQPQHF. Here the CDR3 DNA reads TGTGCCAGCAGTTATAGGTTCATCACTCAGCCCCAGCATTTT.

This rearrangement joins TRBV20-1 to TRBJ1-1; D not resolved. The CDR3 is 13 amino acids. The germline V and J ends were trimmed by 4 bases and 0 bases, with 9 bases remaining between them. The germline V gene encodes CDR1 DFQATT and CDR2 SNEGSKA (reference sequence). The CDR3 nucleotides are TGCAGTGCTACAGACGGACTGAACACTGAAGCTTTCTTT. Its translation is CSATDGLNTEAFF.

The sample holds a few counts of this clonotype. V and J are TRBV6-5 and TRBJ1-4; 8 nucleotides agree with TRBD1. Germline lookup yields CDR1 MNHEY and CDR2 SVGAGI. The V gene end was trimmed by 10 bases and the J gene end by 7 bases; junction bases not matched to a gene: 14. The CDR3 has 15 residues. The CDR3 DNA is TGTGCCACCTTACCCAGGGGGACAGGCACTGAAAAACTGTTTTTT. It specifies CATLPRGTGTEKLFF.

The chain links TRBV12-3 or TRBV12-4 to TRBJ2-2; 8 bases are shared with TRBD2. The V segment lost 5 bases and the J segment 4 bases; nucleotides outside the gene matches: 9. The CDR3 covers 16 residues. CDR3 in amino acids: CASSPGERGFTGELFF. The CDR3 DNA reads TGTGCCAGCAGTCCCGGGGAGCGGGGGTTCACCGGGGAGCTGTTTTTT.

About this clonotype: Compared with germline, one end of the junction differs, possibly owing to a read error. The chain links TRBV6-2 or TRBV6-3 to TRBJ1-5; 10 bases map to TRBD1. The CDR3 loop spans 14 amino acids. Germline-derived CDR1 and CDR2 are MNHEY and SVGEGT. In DNA, the CDR3 is TGTGCCAGCAGTTACGGACAGGGGGGTCAGCGCCAGCATTTT. Translating gives CASSYGQGGQRQHF.

This clonotype was seen a handful of times. The chain combines TRBV7-9 with TRBJ2-7; D assignment may be TRBD1 or TRBD2 (6 bases each). This CDR3 comprises 14 residues. Per germline, CDR1 SEHNR and CDR2 FQNEAQ (reference sequence). Trimming left V 1 base short and J 4 bases short, with 11 bases between. The CDR3 region has the DNA TGTGCCAGCAGCTTAGATGGGGGGCTGTACGAGCAGTACGTC. This gives the protein CASSLDGGLYEQYV.

The rearrangement uses TRBV29-1 and TRBJ1-1; D may be TRBD1 (6 bases). Germline V gene data show CDR1 as SQVTM and CDR2 as ANQGSEA. This CDR3 spans 13 amino acids. V lost 6 bases and J lost 4, with 15 bases in between. CDR3 sequence: CSVLAGGITEAFF. Here the CDR3 DNA reads TGCAGCGTCCTCGCGGGGGGCATCACTGAAGCTTTCTTT.

The chain combines TRBV7-4 with TRBJ2-1; no clear D. The germline CDR1 and CDR2 sequences are SGHVT and SQSDAQ. This CDR3 contains 11 residues. Trimming removed 5 bases at V and 8 bases at J, with 7 bases between. The chain's CDR3 is CASSQWYEQFF. CDR3 DNA: TGTGCCAGCAGCCAATGGTATGAGCAGTTCTTC.

This clonotype appeared many times. The chain joins TRBV12-3 or TRBV12-4 to TRBJ1-1; D ambiguous. The CDR3 spans 13 residues. With 2 bases removed from V and 3 bases from J, the gap between germline ends came to 7 bases. The CDR3, as DNA: TGTGCCAGCAGTTTATTGTCCTACACTGAAGCTTTCTTT. Protein product: CASSLLSYTEAFF.

In this sample, this clonotype turned up a few times. The chain's CDR3 is CASGPHEQFF. The CDR3 DNA follows: TGTGCCAGCGGGCCTCATGAGCAGTTCTTC. The J gene is TRBJ2-1, the V gene TRBV2; unclear D gene. CDR1 is SNHLY, CDR2 FYNNEI, per germline. V lost 8 bases and J 8 bases, leaving 7 bases between the germline ends. The CDR3 loop spans 10 amino acids.

The genes are TRBV29-1 and TRBJ2-5; 9 nucleotides align to TRBD1. CDR1 is SQVTM and CDR2 is ANQGSEA in the germline V gene. Unmatched junction bases numbered 5, after V lost 7 bases and J lost 5 bases. CDR3 length equals 12 residues. This CDR3 reads CSGRDRVETQYF. For the CDR3, the DNA is TGCAGCGGGCGGGACAGGGTGGAGACCCAGTACTTC.

This clonotype has at least ten counts. The V call is TRBV7-2, the J call TRBJ1-1, with TRBD1 matching over 9 bases. This CDR3 comprises 15 residues. The germline V gene encodes CDR1 SGHTA and CDR2 FQGNSA. Trimming removed 5 bases from V and 0 bases from J; junction bases left unmatched: 4. The CDR3 sequence is CASSIRTGVNTEAFF. DNA of the CDR3: TGTGCCAGCAGCATTAGGACAGGGGTGAACACTGAAGCTTTCTTT.

This clonotype turned up a few times. This chain joins TRBV7-9 and TRBJ1-1; TRBD1 is a possible D gene (5 bases). Germline CDR1 reads SEHNR; CDR2 reads FQNEAQ (reference sequence). This CDR3 is 16 amino acids long. Trimming shortened V by 1 base and J by 0 bases, and 12 bases separated the two germline ends. CDR3 sequence reads: CASSLEGRQLNTEAFF. CDR3 bases: TGTGCCAGCAGCTTAGAGGGAAGACAGTTGAACACTGAAGCTTTCTTT.

The chain is built from TRBV6-2 or TRBV6-3 and TRBJ2-7, with no clear D. The germline gives CDR1 MNHEY, CDR2 SVGEGT. Trimming removed 0 bases from V and 2 bases from J, with 14 bases in between. The CDR3 is made up of 16 amino acids. CDR3 in amino acids: CASSYSTNPLTYEQYF. The CDR3 DNA follows: TGTGCCAGCAGTTACTCCACTAACCCTTTAACCTACGAGCAGTACTTC.

The sample holds many counts of this clonotype. The chain links TRBV7-8 to TRBJ2-1; unclear D gene. Trimming left V 3 bases short and J 6 bases short, with 0 bases between. This CDR3 has 10 amino acids. Germline CDR1 and CDR2: SGHVS and FQNEAQ. The CDR3 here is CASSFNEQFF. For the CDR3, the DNA is TGTGCCAGCAGCTTCAATGAGCAGTTCTTC.

This clonotype has only one observation. V is TRBV6-1 and J is TRBJ2-2; 7 bases are shared with TRBD2. The V and J ends lost 2 bases and 1 base, in that order; junction bases with no gene match: 4. CDR3 length: 16 amino acids. Germline CDR1 reads MNHNS; CDR2 reads SASEGT. The CDR3 nucleotides read TGTGCCAGCAGTGAATCGGAGCGGGGGAACACCGGGGAGCTGTTTTTT. Protein product: CASSESERGNTGELFF.